Here is one TCR beta chain with its context. This specimen comes from a study of T cells in Graves' hyperthyroidism and ophthalmopathy. The overall study: Upon initial diagnosis and before any treatment, peripheral blood was collected.

TCR beta CDR3 region amplification was performed from RNA transcripts. The HTBI primer set was used in a first-round RT-PCR of the TCR CDR3. TCRdb reprocessed the multiplex PCR reads via MiXCR and lists one record per CDR3 protein. In the table there are about 360,000 distinct CDR3 sequences, roughly 13% of which are singletons. V was pared by 9 bases and J by 6 bases, with 6 bases between. The CDR3 length is 10 residues. Germline lookup yields CDR1 MGHRA and CDR2 YSYEKL. Fresh 10 ml peripheral blood yielded PBMCs. V usage is TRBV4-1 and J usage is TRBJ2-1; D gene ambiguous. Sample: blood. This receptor was obtained from a man in his thirties or forties with Graves' hyperthyroidism that later progressed to Graves' ophthalmopathy. The CDR3 DNA reads TGCGCCAGGCTTTTCAATGAGCAGTTCTTC. Translating gives CARLFNEQFF.